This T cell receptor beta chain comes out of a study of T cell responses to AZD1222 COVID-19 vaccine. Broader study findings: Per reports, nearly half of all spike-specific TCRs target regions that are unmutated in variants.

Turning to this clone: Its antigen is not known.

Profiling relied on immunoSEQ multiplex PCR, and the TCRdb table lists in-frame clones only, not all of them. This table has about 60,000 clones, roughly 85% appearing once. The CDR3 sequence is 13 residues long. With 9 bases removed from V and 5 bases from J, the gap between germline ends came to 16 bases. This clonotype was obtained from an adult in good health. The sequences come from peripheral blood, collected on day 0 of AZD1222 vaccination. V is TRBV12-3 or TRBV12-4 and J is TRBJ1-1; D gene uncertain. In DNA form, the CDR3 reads TGTGCCAGTAGGGAAAGGGAATCTACTGAAGCTTTCTTT. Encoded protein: CASRERESTEAFF.